This TCR beta chain was observed in a study of shared clonotypes between healthy human individuals. The wider study: The donor group consisted of two women and a few men, aged 18 to 49. Study-level results: Sequencing depth was expected to influence donor clonotype sharing. Rarefaction curves obtained for sorted subsets showed sequencing incomplete despite large depth.

Naive CD8 cells were CD45RO-negative, positively selected for CCR7, excluding terminally differentiated effector memory CD45RA+ cells. In regard to this clone: The antigen remains unidentified. The identical CDR3 is also encoded by other nucleotide sequences in the sample.

Splitting of each subset's genomic DNA was done evenly across several immunoSEQ plates. Using immunoSEQ multiplex PCR, the repertoire was profiled, and TCRdb retains in-frame clones only, with some absent. The sample holds around 1.9 million clones, just over 90% seen once. Trimming removed 0 bases at V and 0 bases at J, with 10 bases between. This CDR3 comprises 16 residues. The germline V gene encodes CDR1 SGDLS and CDR2 YYNGEE. This clonotype was sampled from a man aged 18 to 29 in good health. Some clones in this sample may be carry-over from other donors' samples. Material for sequencing was naive CD8+ T cells from PBMCs. The gene calls are TRBV9 and TRBJ2-1; tentatively, D is TRBD2 (6 bases). The CDR3 DNA reads as TGTGCCAGCAGCGTAGTAGCGGTTAGCTCCTACAATGAGCAGTTCTTC. Residues: CASSVVAVSSYNEQFF.